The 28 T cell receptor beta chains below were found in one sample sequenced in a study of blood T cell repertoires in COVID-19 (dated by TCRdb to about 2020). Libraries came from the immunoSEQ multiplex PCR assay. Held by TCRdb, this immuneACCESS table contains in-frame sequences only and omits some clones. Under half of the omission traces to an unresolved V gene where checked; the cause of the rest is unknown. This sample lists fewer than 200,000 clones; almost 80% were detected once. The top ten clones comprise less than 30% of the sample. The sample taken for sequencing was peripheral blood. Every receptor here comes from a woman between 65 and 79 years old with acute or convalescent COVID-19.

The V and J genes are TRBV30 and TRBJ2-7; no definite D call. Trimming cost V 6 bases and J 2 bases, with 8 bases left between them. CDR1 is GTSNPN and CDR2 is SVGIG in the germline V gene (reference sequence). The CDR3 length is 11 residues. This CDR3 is CACNRAYEQYF. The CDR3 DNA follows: TGTGCCTGTAATCGGGCCTACGAGCAGTACTTC.

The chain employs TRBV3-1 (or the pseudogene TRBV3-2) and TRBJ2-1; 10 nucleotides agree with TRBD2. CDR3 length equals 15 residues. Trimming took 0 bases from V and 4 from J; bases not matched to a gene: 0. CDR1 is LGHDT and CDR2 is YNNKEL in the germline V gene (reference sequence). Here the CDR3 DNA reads TGTGCCAGCAGCCAAGATAGCGGGAGGTACAATGAGCAGTTCTTC. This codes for CASSQDSGRYNEQFF.

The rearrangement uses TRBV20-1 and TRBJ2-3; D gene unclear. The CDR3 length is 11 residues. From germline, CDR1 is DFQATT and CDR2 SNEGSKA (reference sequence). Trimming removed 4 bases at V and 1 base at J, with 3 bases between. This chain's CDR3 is CSATGTDTQYF. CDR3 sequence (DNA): TGCAGTGCTACTGGCACAGATACGCAGTATTTT.

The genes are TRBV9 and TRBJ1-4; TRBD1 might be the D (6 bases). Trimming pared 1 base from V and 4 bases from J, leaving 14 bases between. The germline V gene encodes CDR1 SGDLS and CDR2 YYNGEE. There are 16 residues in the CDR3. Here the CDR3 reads CASSVLPGQSNEKLFF. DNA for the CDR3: TGTGCCAGCAGCGTATTACCGGGACAAAGTAATGAAAAACTGTTTTTT.

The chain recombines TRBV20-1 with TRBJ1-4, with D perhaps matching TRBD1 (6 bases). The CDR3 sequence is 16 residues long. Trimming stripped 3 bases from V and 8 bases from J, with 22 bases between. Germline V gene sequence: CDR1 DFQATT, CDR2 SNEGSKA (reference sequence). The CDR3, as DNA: TGCAGTGCTAGTCCATCCCAGGGGCCAGCCGGGGAAAAACTGTTTTTT. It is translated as CSASPSQGPAGEKLFF.

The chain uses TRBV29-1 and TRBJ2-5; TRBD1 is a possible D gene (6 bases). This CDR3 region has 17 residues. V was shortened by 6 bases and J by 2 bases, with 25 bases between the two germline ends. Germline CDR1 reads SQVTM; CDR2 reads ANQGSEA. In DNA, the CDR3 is TGCAGCGTCCTCCCGCCGGAAGGGGGAGCCCTTCAAGAGACCCAGTACTTC. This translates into CSVLPPEGGALQETQYF.

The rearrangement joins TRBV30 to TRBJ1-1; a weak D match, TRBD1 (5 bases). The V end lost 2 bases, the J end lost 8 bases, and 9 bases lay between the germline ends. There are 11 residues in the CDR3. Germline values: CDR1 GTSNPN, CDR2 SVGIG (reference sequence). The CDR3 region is CAWSFGGEAFF. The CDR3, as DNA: TGTGCCTGGAGTTTTGGGGGGGAAGCTTTCTTT.

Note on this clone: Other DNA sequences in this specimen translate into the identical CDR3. Here the CDR3 DNA reads TGTGCCAGTAGGATTACGGGCACCGGGGAGCTGTTTTTT. Its protein product is CASRITGTGELFF. The rearrangement uses TRBV19 and TRBJ2-2, with no clear D. V was cut by 6 bases and J by 4 bases, with 9 bases left in between. Germline loops: CDR1 LNHDA, CDR2 SQIVND (reference sequence). This CDR3 has 13 residues. The complete variable domain, with remaining parts taken from reference TRBV19 and TRBJ2-2, reads DGGITQSPKYLFRKEGQNVTLSCEQNLNHDAMYWYRQDPGQGLRLIYYSQIVNDFQKGDIAEGYSVSREKKESFPLTVTSAQKNPTAFYLCASRITGTGELFFGEGSRLTVL.

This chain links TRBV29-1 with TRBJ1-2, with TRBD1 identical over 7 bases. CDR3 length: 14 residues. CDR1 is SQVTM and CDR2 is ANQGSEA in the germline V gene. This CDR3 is CFSFITGEQYGYTF. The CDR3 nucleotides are TGCTTTTCGTTTATTACAGGGGAACAGTATGGCTACACCTTC.

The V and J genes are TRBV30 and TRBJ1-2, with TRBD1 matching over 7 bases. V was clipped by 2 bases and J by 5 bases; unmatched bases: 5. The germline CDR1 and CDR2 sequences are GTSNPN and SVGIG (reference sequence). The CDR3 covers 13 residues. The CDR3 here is CAWSMAGGYGYTF. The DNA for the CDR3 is TGTGCCTGGAGTATGGCAGGGGGATATGGCTACACCTTC.

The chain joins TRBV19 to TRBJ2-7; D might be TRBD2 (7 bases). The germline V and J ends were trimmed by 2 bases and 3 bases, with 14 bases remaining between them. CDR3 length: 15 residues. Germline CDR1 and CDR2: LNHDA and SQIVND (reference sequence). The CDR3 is CASSIRGARFYEQYF. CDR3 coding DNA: TGTGCCAGTAGTATACGGGGGGCTCGGTTCTACGAGCAGTACTTC. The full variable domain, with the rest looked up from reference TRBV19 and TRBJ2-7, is DGGITQSPKYLFRKEGQNVTLSCEQNLNHDAMYWYRQDPGQGLRLIYYSQIVNDFQKGDIAEGYSVSREKKESFPLTVTSAQKNPTAFYLCASSIRGARFYEQYFGPGTRLTVT.

CDR3 DNA sequence: TGCGCCAGCAGTGAGTCCGCGGGGGGAGGATCCTACGAGCAGTACTTC. Amino acid sequence: CASSESAGGGSYEQYF. The chain links TRBV10-2 to TRBJ2-7; 8 positions agree with TRBD2. Germline lookup yields CDR1 WSHSY and CDR2 SAAADI. After removal of 0 bases from V and 1 base from J, the junction contained 5 bases not matched to a gene. This CDR3 comprises 16 residues.

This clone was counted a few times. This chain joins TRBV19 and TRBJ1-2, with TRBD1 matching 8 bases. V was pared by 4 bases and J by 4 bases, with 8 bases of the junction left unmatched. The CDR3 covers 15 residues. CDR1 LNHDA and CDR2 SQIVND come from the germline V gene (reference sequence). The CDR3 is CASSTDSGTGYGYTF. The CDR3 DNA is TGTGCCAGTAGTACCGACTCCGGGACAGGCTATGGCTACACCTTC.

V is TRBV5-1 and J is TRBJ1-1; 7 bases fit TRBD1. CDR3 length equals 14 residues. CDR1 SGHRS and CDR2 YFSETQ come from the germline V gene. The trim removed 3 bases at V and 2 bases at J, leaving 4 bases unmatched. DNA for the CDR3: TGCGCCAGCAGCTCGGGAGGGGGCAACACTGAAGCTTTCTTT. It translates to CASSSGGGNTEAFF.

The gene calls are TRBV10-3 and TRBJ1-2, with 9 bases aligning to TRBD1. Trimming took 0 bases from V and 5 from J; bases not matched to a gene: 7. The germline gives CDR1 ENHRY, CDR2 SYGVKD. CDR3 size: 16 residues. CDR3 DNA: TGTGCCATCAGTGAGTCTGCGGGACAGGGAGGTTATGGCTACACCTTC. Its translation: CAISESAGQGGYGYTF.

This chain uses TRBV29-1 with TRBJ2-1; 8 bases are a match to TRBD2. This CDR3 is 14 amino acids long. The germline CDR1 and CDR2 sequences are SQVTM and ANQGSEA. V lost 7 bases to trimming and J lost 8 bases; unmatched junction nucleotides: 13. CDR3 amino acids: CSARMSGSVDEQFF. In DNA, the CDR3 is TGCAGCGCCAGAATGAGCGGGAGTGTCGATGAGCAGTTCTTC.

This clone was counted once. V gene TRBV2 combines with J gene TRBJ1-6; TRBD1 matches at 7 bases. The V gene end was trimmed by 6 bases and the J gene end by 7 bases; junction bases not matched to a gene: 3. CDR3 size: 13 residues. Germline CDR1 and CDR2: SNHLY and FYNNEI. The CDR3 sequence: CASRGQWNSPLHF. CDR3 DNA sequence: TGTGCCAGCAGGGGACAGTGGAATTCACCCCTCCACTTT.

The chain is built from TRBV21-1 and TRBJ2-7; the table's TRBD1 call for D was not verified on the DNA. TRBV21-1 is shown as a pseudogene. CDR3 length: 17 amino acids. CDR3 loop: CASSKTYAGQGAHEQYF. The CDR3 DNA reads TGTGCCAGCAGCAAAACCTACGCGGGACAGGGGGCCCACGAGCAGTACTTC.

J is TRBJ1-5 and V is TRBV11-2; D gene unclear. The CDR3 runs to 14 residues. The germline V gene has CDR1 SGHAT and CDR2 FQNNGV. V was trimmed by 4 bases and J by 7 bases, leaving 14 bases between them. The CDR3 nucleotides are TGTGCCAGCAGCTCCGGAGGCCCGAAGCAGCCCCAGCATTTT. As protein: CASSSGGPKQPQHF.

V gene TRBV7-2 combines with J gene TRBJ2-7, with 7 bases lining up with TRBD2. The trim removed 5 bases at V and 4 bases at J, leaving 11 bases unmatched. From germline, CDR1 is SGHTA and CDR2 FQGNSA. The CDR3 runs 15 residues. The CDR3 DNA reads TGTGCCAGCAGCGTCGTGGCGGGAGTAGGATACGAGCAGTACTTC. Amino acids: CASSVVAGVGYEQYF.

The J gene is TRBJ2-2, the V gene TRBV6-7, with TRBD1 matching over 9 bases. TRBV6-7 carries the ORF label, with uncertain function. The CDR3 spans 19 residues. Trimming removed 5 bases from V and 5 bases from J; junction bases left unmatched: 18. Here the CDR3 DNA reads TGTGCCAGCAGTACCCGGACAGGGGCAAAAAATGGGGATACCGGGGAGCTGTTTTTT. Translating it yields CASSTRTGAKNGDTGELFF.

This CDR3 is CASSLESYNEQFF. The CDR3 bases are TGCGCCAGCAGCTTGGAGAGTTACAATGAGCAGTTCTTC. This rearrangement joins TRBV5-1 to TRBJ2-1; unclear D gene. CDR3 size: 13 residues. V lost 0 bases and J lost 4, with 5 bases in between. Per the germline V gene, CDR1 is SGHRS and CDR2 is YFSETQ.

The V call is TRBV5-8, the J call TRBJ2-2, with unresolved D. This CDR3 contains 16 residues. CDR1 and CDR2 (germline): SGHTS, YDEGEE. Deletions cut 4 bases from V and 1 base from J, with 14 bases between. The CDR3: CASSPWSIGNTGELFF. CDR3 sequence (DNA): TGTGCCAGCAGCCCCTGGAGCATTGGGAACACCGGGGAGCTGTTTTTT.

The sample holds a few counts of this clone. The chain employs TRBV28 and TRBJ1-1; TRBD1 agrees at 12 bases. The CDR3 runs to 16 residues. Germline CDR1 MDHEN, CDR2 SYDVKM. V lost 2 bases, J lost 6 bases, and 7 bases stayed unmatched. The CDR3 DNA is TGTGCCAGCAGTTTAACTGGGACAGGGGGCGCGGCTGAAGCTTTCTTT. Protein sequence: CASSLTGTGGAAEAFF.

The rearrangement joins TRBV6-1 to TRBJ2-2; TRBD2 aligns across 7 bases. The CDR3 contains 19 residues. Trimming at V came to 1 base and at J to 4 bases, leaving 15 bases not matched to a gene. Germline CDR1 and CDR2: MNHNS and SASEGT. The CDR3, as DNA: TGTGCCAGCAGTGAAGATTTCAGGGAGCGGGGAGTGGGCACCGGGGAGCTGTTTTTT. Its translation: CASSEDFRERGVGTGELFF.

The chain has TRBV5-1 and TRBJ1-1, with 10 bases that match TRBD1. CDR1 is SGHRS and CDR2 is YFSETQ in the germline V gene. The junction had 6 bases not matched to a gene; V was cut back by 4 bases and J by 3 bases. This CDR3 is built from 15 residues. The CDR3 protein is CASSQDRGRDTEAFF. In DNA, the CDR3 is TGCGCCAGCAGCCAAGACAGGGGGCGCGACACTGAAGCTTTCTTT.

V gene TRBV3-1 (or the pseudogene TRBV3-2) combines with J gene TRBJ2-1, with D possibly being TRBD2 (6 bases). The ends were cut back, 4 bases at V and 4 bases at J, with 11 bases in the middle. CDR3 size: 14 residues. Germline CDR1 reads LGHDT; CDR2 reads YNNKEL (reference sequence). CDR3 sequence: CASSPGTGYNEQFF. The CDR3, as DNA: TGTGCCAGCAGCCCAGGGACTGGGTACAATGAGCAGTTCTTC.

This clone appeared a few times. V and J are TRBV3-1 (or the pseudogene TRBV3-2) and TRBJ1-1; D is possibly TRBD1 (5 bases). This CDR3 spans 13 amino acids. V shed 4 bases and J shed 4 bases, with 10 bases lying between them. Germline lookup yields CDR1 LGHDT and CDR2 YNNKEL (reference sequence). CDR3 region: CASSPQGGTEAFF. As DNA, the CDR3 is TGTGCCAGCAGCCCTCAGGGAGGCACTGAAGCTTTCTTT.